The 26 T cell receptor beta chains reported below all come from one sample, sequenced in a study of T cells after yellow fever vaccination. TCRdb independently ran MiXCR on the 5' RACE reads; one entry per CDR3 protein. The sample lists 100,000 to 150,000 distinct CDR3 sequences; roughly 15% were seen once. This material consisted of CD8+ T cells sorted from PBMCs, taken 5 days after the yellow fever booster vaccination. These receptors came from a man aged 18 to 30 who received the YFV17D yellow fever vaccine.

This clonotype was counted ten times or more. The chain links TRBV11-2 to TRBJ2-2; perhaps TRBD2 as D (6 bases). Between the trimmed V and J ends, which lost 5 bases and 2 bases, there was a span of 15 bases. CDR3 size: 16 residues. Germline assignment: CDR1 SGHAT and CDR2 FQNNGV. CDR3 DNA: TGTGCCAGCAGCGCACCGGGACTGGGAAACACCGGGGAGCTGTTTTTT. Encoded protein: CASSAPGLGNTGELFF.

This clonotype was observed a few times. The V gene is TRBV6-5, the J gene TRBJ2-1; D is perhaps TRBD1 or TRBD2 (7 bases each). Trimming removed 2 bases from V and 5 bases from J, with 19 bases in between. CDR1 and CDR2 (germline): MNHEY, SVGAGI. CDR3 length: 17 residues. DNA for the CDR3: TGTGCCAGCAGTTACGCCCCATTTGCAGGGGGGGACAATGAGCAGTTCTTC. Its protein is CASSYAPFAGGDNEQFF.

The V and J genes are TRBV6-2 or TRBV6-3 and TRBJ2-5; 7 nucleotides line up with TRBD1. CDR3 size: 15 residues. The V segment lost 5 bases and the J segment 3 bases; nucleotides outside the gene matches: 9. Germline CDR1 MNHEY, CDR2 SVGEGT. DNA for the CDR3: TGTGCCAGCAGTAAGACAGGGTCGGTAGAAGAGACCCAGTACTTC. It translates to CASSKTGSVEETQYF.

The rearrangement joins TRBV4-3 to TRBJ2-1, with D unclear. V was clipped by 0 bases and J by 2 bases, with 14 bases between them. Germline V gene lookup returns CDR1 LGHNA and CDR2 YSLEER. The CDR3 covers 17 residues. The CDR3 loop is CASSQDRYGGTYNEQFF. The CDR3 DNA is TGCGCCAGCAGCCAAGATCGGTACGGTGGGACCTACAATGAGCAGTTCTTC.

The V and J genes are TRBV2 and TRBJ2-7; 9 nucleotides agree with TRBD2. The CDR3 loop spans 14 amino acids. Germline V lookup: CDR1 SNHLY, CDR2 FYNNEI. V trimming: 6 bases; J trimming: 4 bases; junction bases outside the gene matches: 7. The CDR3 is CASRPPGLAYEQYV. Written as DNA, the CDR3 is TGTGCCAGCAGACCCCCGGGACTAGCTTACGAGCAGTACGTC.

This chain links TRBV12-3 or TRBV12-4 with TRBJ2-7, with 10 positions matching TRBD1. The CDR3 spans 14 residues. V dropped 5 bases and J dropped 3; count of bases not matched to a gene: 4. CDR3 region: CASSHRDRGYEQYF. CDR3 bases: TGTGCCAGCAGTCACAGGGACAGGGGCTACGAGCAGTACTTC.

There are a few counts of this clonotype. The chain carries TRBV27 and TRBJ2-7; D may correspond to TRBD1 or TRBD2 (5 bases each). The ends were cut back, 2 bases at V and 0 bases at J, with 11 bases in the middle. There are 15 residues in the CDR3. Germline values: CDR1 MNHEY, CDR2 SMNVEV (reference sequence). The chain's CDR3 is CASSLMGRSSYEQYF. CDR3 sequence (DNA): TGTGCCAGCAGTTTAATGGGACGGAGCTCCTACGAGCAGTACTTC.

This clonotype has a count of ten or more. The rearrangement links TRBV29-1 to TRBJ1-1, with TRBD1 identical over 9 bases. J was trimmed by 6 bases and V by 6 bases; bases with no gene match: 14. The CDR3 is 15 amino acids. Germline V lookup: CDR1 SQVTM, CDR2 ANQGSEA. For the CDR3, the DNA is TGCAGCGTCCAACCTTCGACAGGGGGAAACGCTGAAGCTTTCTTT. Encoded protein: CSVQPSTGGNAEAFF.

The gene calls are TRBV11-3 and TRBJ2-3; 11 bases align to TRBD1. Germline CDR1 reads SGHNT; CDR2 reads YENEEA. The J segment lost 4 bases and the V segment lost 5 bases, leaving 5 bases of the junction unmatched. The CDR3 has 15 amino acids. CDR3 sequence: CASSPGDRGADTQYF. The CDR3 nucleotides read TGTGCCAGCAGCCCGGGGGACAGGGGGGCAGATACGCAGTATTTT.

V and J are TRBV6-5 and TRBJ1-1, with a tentative D call TRBD1 (5 bases). Germline loops: CDR1 MNHEY, CDR2 SVGAGI. This CDR3 is built from 13 residues. The ends were cut back, 7 bases at V and 0 bases at J, with 9 bases in the middle. The CDR3 coding sequence is TGTGCCAGCACCGACAGCGTGAACACTGAAGCTTTCTTT. Protein product: CASTDSVNTEAFF.

The chain recombines TRBV7-2 with TRBJ2-3; a weak D match, TRBD2 (5 bases). This CDR3 has 14 residues. The germline V gene encodes CDR1 SGHTA and CDR2 FQGNSA. Trimming took off 5 bases at V and 4 bases at J, with 13 bases between the two ends. CDR3 sequence reads: CASSPTLVADTQYF. The CDR3 region has the DNA TGTGCCAGCAGCCCCACACTAGTCGCAGATACGCAGTATTTT.

The sample holds a few counts of this clonotype. This sequence joins TRBV12-3 or TRBV12-4 and TRBJ1-1, with unresolved D. The CDR3 contains 14 residues. V was shortened by 3 bases and J by 8 bases, with 16 bases between the two germline ends. CDR3 nucleotide sequence: TGTGCCAGCAGTTTTGTCTCCAGCCGCGACGAAGCTTTCTTT. Translating it yields CASSFVSSRDEAFF.

This clonotype was counted at least ten times. The chain joins TRBV7-8 to TRBJ2-3, with a weak D call TRBD1 (6 bases). The CDR3 loop spans 15 amino acids. The V gene's germline CDR1 is SGHVS and CDR2 FQNEAQ. V dropped 5 bases and J dropped 2 bases, with 14 bases sitting between them. The CDR3 spells CASSGAGVYTDTQYF. CDR3 in DNA: TGTGCCAGCAGCGGGGCAGGGGTCTACACAGATACGCAGTATTTT.

V usage is TRBV7-9 and J usage is TRBJ2-1, with 7 nucleotides matching TRBD1. The CDR3 loop spans 13 amino acids. The J segment lost 6 bases and the V segment lost 2 bases, leaving 1 base of the junction unmatched. In germline, CDR1 is SEHNR, CDR2 FQNEAQ (reference sequence). The CDR3 region is CASSLPGGNEQFF. CDR3 coding DNA: TGTGCCAGCAGCTTACCAGGGGGCAATGAGCAGTTCTTC.

This clonotype was seen more than once but under ten times. The chain combines TRBV4-1 with TRBJ1-1, with 8 bases that match TRBD1. CDR3 length: 13 residues. The V segment lost 3 bases and the J segment 11 bases; nucleotides outside the gene matches: 8. CDR1 is MGHRA, CDR2 YSYEKL, per germline. This chain's CDR3 is CASSHPDRGEAFF. The CDR3 DNA reads TGCGCCAGCAGCCACCCCGACAGGGGAGAGGCTTTCTTT.

The chain has TRBV15 and TRBJ1-2, with D possibly being TRBD1 (5 bases). Trimming removed 2 bases at V and 7 bases at J, with 11 bases between. Germline V gene sequence: CDR1 LNHNV, CDR2 YYDKDF (reference sequence). The CDR3 is made up of 13 amino acids. In DNA, the CDR3 is TGTGCCACCAGCAGAAAAGAGGGACCTGGCTACACCTTC. Translation gives CATSRKEGPGYTF.

The V call is TRBV7-6, the J call TRBJ2-1; the match to TRBD2 covers 12 bases. CDR1 and CDR2 from the germline V gene are SGHVS and FNYEAQ. V shed 5 bases, J shed 4 bases, and the junction held 6 bases outside the gene matches. This CDR3 contains 16 residues. DNA for the CDR3: TGTGCCAGCAGCACTCTAGCGGGGGGGACGTACAATGAGCAGTTCTTC. This sequence encodes CASSTLAGGTYNEQFF.

This clonotype occurred a few times. The rearrangement links TRBV20-1 to TRBJ1-4; the D is unclear. CDR1 and CDR2 from the germline V gene are DFQATT and SNEGSKA (reference sequence). V shed 0 bases and J shed 0 bases, with 8 bases lying between them. The CDR3 runs 15 residues. The CDR3 DNA follows: TGCAGTGCTAGAGACTACAGTGCAACTAATGAAAAACTGTTTTTT. This translates into CSARDYSATNEKLFF.

The chain links TRBV12-3 or TRBV12-4 to TRBJ1-1; the match to TRBD1 covers 7 bases. J lost 6 bases, V lost 4 bases, and 5 bases had no gene match. The CDR3 runs to 13 residues. CDR3 amino acids: CASSSTGAPEAFF. CDR3 DNA sequence: TGTGCCAGCAGTTCTACAGGGGCCCCTGAAGCTTTCTTT.

The chain carries TRBV4-3 and TRBJ2-1; maybe TRBD1 (6 bases). The germline V gene encodes CDR1 LGHNA and CDR2 YSLEER. Trimming cost V 0 bases and J 4 bases, with 13 bases left between them. The CDR3 loop spans 16 amino acids. This chain's CDR3 is CASSQDQGRGYNEQFF. Written as DNA, the CDR3 is TGCGCCAGCAGCCAAGATCAGGGAAGGGGGTACAATGAGCAGTTCTTC.

V and J are TRBV4-3 and TRBJ2-3; D remains ambiguous. There are 16 residues in the CDR3. V gave up 0 bases and J gave up 0 bases, with 10 bases separating them. In germline, CDR1 is LGHNA, CDR2 YSLEER. The CDR3 here is CASSQEGPFSTDTQYF. The DNA for the CDR3 is TGCGCCAGCAGCCAAGAAGGTCCGTTTAGCACAGATACGCAGTATTTT.

As DNA, the CDR3 is TGTGCCAGCAGCCTCCTTGGGGGGGGGTTCACAGATACGCAGTATTTT. Translated, it gives CASSLLGGGFTDTQYF. The genes are TRBV3-1 and TRBJ2-3; 7 nucleotides line up with TRBD2. J lost 2 bases, V lost 4 bases, and 9 bases had no gene match. There are 16 residues in the CDR3. Germline V gene data show CDR1 as LGHDT and CDR2 as YNNKEL (reference sequence).

The chain employs TRBV4-1 and TRBJ2-7; D is perhaps TRBD1 (7 bases). Germline CDR1 MGHRA, CDR2 YSYEKL. The CDR3 covers 15 residues. Trimming stripped 6 bases from V and 1 base from J, with 16 bases between. CDR3 loop: CASRPAGGGSYEQYF. The CDR3, as DNA: TGCGCCAGCAGACCAGCAGGGGGAGGTTCCTACGAGCAGTACTTC.

This clonotype was seen only a few times. This chain links TRBV19 with TRBJ1-2; D is perhaps TRBD1 (5 bases). CDR3 size: 13 residues. With 3 bases removed from V and 4 bases from J, the gap between germline ends came to 9 bases. Germline assignment: CDR1 LNHDA and CDR2 SQIVND (reference sequence). The DNA of the CDR3 is TGTGCCAGTAGTATCCCAGGGCCCTATGGCTACACCTTC. It codes for CASSIPGPYGYTF.

There are a few counts of this clonotype. V is TRBV4-3 and J is TRBJ2-7; possibly TRBD2 for D (5 bases). CDR1 and CDR2 from the germline V gene are LGHNA and YSLEER. V lost 1 base and J lost 10, with 17 bases in between. CDR3 length: 14 amino acids. This CDR3 reads CASSQGLGLGDQYF. The CDR3, as DNA: TGCGCCAGCAGCCAAGGCCTCGGGTTGGGAGATCAGTACTTC.

The chain joins TRBV9 to TRBJ1-2; 9 bases match TRBD1. CDR1 SGDLS and CDR2 YYNGEE come from the germline V gene. This CDR3 spans 15 amino acids. V lost 4 bases to trimming and J lost 2 bases; unmatched junction nucleotides: 6. CDR3 nucleotide sequence: TGTGCCAGCAGCCCTACGACAGGGGGGAACTATGGCTACACCTTC. It yields the protein CASSPTTGGNYGYTF. Drawing the rest from reference TRBV9 and TRBJ1-2, the complete variable domain is DSGVTQTPKHLITATGQRVTLRCSPRSGDLSVYWYQQSLDQGLQFLIQYYNGEERAKGNILERFSAQQFPDLHSELNLSSLELGDSALYFCASSPTTGGNYGYTFGSGTRLTVV.